The subject of this entry is one T cell receptor beta chain. Its antigen is unknown. A much larger clone differs from this one at a single base, so this may be a read error. In this CDR3 the conserved last residue, phenylalanine or tryptophan, is missing, so a read error is likely. The CDR3 is 13 amino acids. V gave up 0 bases and J gave up 3 bases, with 6 bases separating them. Germline values: CDR1 KGHSH, CDR2 LQKENI. The data belong to a study of beta chain features in type 1 diabetes. Investigators reverse transcribed all isolated RNA, so they sequenced expressed TCRB transcripts. TCRdb's table, derived via immunoSEQ multiplex PCR, lists solely in-frame clones and lacks some. This table has roughly 50,000 clones, under 55% appearing once. The study's findings and limits: Shortening that was moderate but significant affected the TCRB CDR3s of Type 1 diabetes patients in all four CD4+ subsets.

The sequence was obtained from a man aged 25 to 40 with type 1 diabetes. The sequencing sample was made of Tregs from blood. This chain connects TRBV18 to TRBJ2-7, with D maybe TRBD2 (5 bases). Here the CDR3 DNA reads TGTGCCAGCTCACCACCGGGAGACTACGAGCAGTACCTC. Translated, it gives CASSPPGDYEQYL.